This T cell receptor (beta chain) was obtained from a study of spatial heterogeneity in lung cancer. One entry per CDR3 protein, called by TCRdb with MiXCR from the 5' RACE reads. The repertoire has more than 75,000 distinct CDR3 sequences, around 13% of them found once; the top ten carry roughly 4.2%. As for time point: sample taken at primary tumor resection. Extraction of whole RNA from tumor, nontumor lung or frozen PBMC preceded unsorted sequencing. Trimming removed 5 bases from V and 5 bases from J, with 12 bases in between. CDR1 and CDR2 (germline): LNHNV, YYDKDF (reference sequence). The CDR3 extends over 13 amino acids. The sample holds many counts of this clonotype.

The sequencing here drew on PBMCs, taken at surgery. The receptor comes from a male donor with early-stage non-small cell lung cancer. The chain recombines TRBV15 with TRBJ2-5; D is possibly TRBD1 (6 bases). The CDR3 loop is CATSSGGQETQYF. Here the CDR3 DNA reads TGTGCCACCAGCTCTGGCGGACAGGAGACCCAGTACTTC. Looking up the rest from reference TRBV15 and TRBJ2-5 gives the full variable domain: DAMVIQNPRYQVTQFGKPVTLSCSQTLNHNVMYWYQQKSSQAPKLLFHYYDKDFNNEADTPDNFQSRRPNTSFCFLDIRSPGLGDTAMYLCATSSGGQETQYFGPGTRLLVL.